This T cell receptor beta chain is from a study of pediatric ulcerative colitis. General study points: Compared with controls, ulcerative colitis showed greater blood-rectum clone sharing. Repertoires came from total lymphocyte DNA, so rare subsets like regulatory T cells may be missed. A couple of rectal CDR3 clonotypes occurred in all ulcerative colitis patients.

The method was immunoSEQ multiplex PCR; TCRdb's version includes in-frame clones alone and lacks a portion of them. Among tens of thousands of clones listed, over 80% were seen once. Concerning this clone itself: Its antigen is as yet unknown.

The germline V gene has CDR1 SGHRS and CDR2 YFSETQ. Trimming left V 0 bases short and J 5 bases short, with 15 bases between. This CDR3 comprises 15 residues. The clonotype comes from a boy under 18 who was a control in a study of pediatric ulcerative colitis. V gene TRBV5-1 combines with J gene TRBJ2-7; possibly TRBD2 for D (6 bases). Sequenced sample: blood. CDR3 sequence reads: CASSLGSYRRDEQYF. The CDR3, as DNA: TGCGCCAGCAGCTTGGGTTCATATCGGAGGGACGAGCAGTACTTC. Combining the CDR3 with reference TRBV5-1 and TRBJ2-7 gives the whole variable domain KAGVTQTPRYLIKTRGQQVTLSCSPISGHRSVSWYQQTPGQGLQFLFEYFSETQRNKGNFPGRFSGRQFSNSRSEMNVSTLELGDSALYLCASSLGSYRRDEQYFGPGTRLTVT.